This TCR beta chain is from a study of blood T cell repertoires in COVID-19. Study-wide background: PBMCs, B-cell-depleted T cells, or T cells provided the cDNA or gDNA that made up the material.

In germline, CDR1 is LGHNT, CDR2 FRNRAP. With 5 bases removed from V and 0 bases from J, the gap between germline ends came to 7 bases. The CDR3 is 13 amino acids. This clone was counted between two and nine times. Original handling: The assay estimated nucleated cells by amplifying reference gene primers. Sequencing was performed with immunoSEQ multiplex PCR; in TCRdb, only in-frame clones are kept and a portion is missing. V and J calls and clone size are as listed in that table; D and trimming were resolved from the DNA. The data show about 71,000 clones, about four fifths seen once. This TCR was sampled from a man between 65 and 79 years old with acute or convalescent COVID-19. The specimen was peripheral blood. V is TRBV12-5 and J is TRBJ1-1, with D hard to call. As DNA, the CDR3 is TGTGCTAGTGGTAACCGGGTGAACACTGAAGCTTTCTTT. Its translation is CASGNRVNTEAFF.